Listed here are 25 T cell receptor beta chains from one sample, sequenced in a study of shared clonotypes between healthy human individuals. The assay was immunoSEQ multiplex PCR, and TCRdb's table has in-frame clones only and misses some. This table has about 490,000 clones, around 80% appearing once. The sample consisted of PBMCs. These receptors were taken from a woman in her thirties or forties in good health. Some clones in this sample may be carry-over from other donors' samples.

This chain joins TRBV27 and TRBJ2-7; 7 bases are a match to TRBD1. This CDR3 region has 16 residues. V shed 4 bases and J 1 base; nucleotides not matched to a gene: 10. CDR1 MNHEY and CDR2 SMNVEV come from the germline V gene (reference sequence). In DNA, the CDR3 is TGTGCCAGCAGTTCCCCCATGTCAGGGGGTTCCTACGAGCAGTACTTC. It is translated as CASSSPMSGGSYEQYF.

CDR3: CASSPQDPATNEKLFF. The CDR3, as DNA: TGTGCCAGCAGTCCCCAGGATCCTGCAACTAATGAAAAACTGTTTTTT. The rearrangement links TRBV28 to TRBJ1-4; D gene ambiguous. Trimming removed 5 bases at V and 0 bases at J, with 13 bases between. Germline values: CDR1 MDHEN, CDR2 SYDVKM. The CDR3 has 16 residues.

Only a few counts were recorded for this clone. The junction differs from germline at one of its ends, possibly a read error. The chain combines TRBV7-2 with TRBJ2-7; 8 bases line up with TRBD2. The germline gives CDR1 SGHTA, CDR2 FQGNSA. The CDR3 extends over 17 amino acids. CDR3 in DNA: TGTGCCAGCAGCTTAGAGGGGACTAGGACTACCTCCTCCGAGCAGTACTTC. Translated: CASSLEGTRTTSSEQYF.

The gene calls are TRBV7-9 and TRBJ1-1, with D maybe TRBD1 (5 bases). V was shortened by 8 bases and J by 1 base, with 17 bases between the two germline ends. The germline CDR1 and CDR2 sequences are SEHNR and FQNEAQ (reference sequence). CDR3 length: 15 residues. CDR3 DNA sequence: TGTGCCAGCCTCCCACGGGGCGTGAGGAACACTGAAGCTTTCTTT. Translated: CASLPRGVRNTEAFF.

The chain is built from TRBV28 and TRBJ2-4, with TRBD1 matching 9 bases. Germline trimming cut 6 bases from V and 0 bases from J; bases unmatched to any gene: 9. CDR1 is MDHEN, CDR2 SYDVKM, per germline. The CDR3 is made up of 17 amino acids. The CDR3 nucleotides are TGTGCCAGCAGATCGGGACAGGGCATGTTAGCCAAAAACATTCAGTACTTC. Protein: CASRSGQGMLAKNIQYF.

This chain uses TRBV11-2 with TRBJ1-4; weak D call: TRBD1 (5 bases). The CDR3 spans 14 residues. Trimming pared 3 bases from V and 8 bases from J, leaving 13 bases between. In germline, CDR1 is SGHAT, CDR2 FQNNGV. As DNA, the CDR3 is TGTGCCAGCAGCTTTGGCCTCACAGGCGAAAAACTGTTTTTT. Its translation: CASSFGLTGEKLFF.

The chain carries TRBV7-6 and TRBJ2-1; D is possibly TRBD1 or TRBD2 (5 bases each). Trimming stripped 5 bases from V and 8 bases from J, with 16 bases between. This CDR3 is 14 amino acids long. Germline V lookup: CDR1 SGHVS, CDR2 FNYEAQ. CDR3 loop: CASSREGRQYEQFF. In DNA form, the CDR3 reads TGTGCCAGCAGCAGAGAGGGGAGACAATATGAGCAGTTCTTC.

This chain uses TRBV11-2 with TRBJ1-2; no clear D. Germline V gene sequence: CDR1 SGHAT, CDR2 FQNNGV. CDR3 length: 15 amino acids. Trimming removed 0 bases at V and 5 bases at J, with 13 bases between. The CDR3: CASSLDRSQTYGYTF. In nucleotides, the CDR3 is TGTGCCAGCAGCTTAGATCGGTCACAGACATATGGCTACACCTTC.

This clone has just a few counts. The chain has TRBV5-1 and TRBJ2-7; D is perhaps TRBD2 (5 bases). With 0 bases removed from V and 13 bases from J, the gap between germline ends came to 11 bases. CDR3 size: 11 residues. The germline CDR1 and CDR2 sequences are SGHRS and YFSETQ. The CDR3, as DNA: TGCGCCAGCAGCTTGGATGGACTCATATACTTC. As protein: CASSLDGLIYF. Supplemented by reference TRBV5-1 and TRBJ2-7, the full variable domain reads KAGVTQTPRYLIKTRGQQVTLSCSPISGHRSVSWYQQTPGQGLQFLFEYFSETQRNKGNFPGRFSGRQFSNSRSEMNVSTLELGDSALYLCASSLDGLIYFGPGTRLTVT.

DNA for the CDR3: TGCAGTGCTGAGACTTCGTCGCAGTTCTTC. It specifies CSAETSSQFF. This chain connects TRBV20-1 to TRBJ2-1, with D hard to call. The CDR3 loop spans 10 amino acids. V lost 5 bases to trimming and J lost 12 bases, with 11 bases between them. Germline CDR1 reads DFQATT; CDR2 reads SNEGSKA (reference sequence).

The chain has TRBV5-4 and TRBJ2-6; 8 bases agree with TRBD2. In germline, CDR1 is SGHNT, CDR2 YYREEE (reference sequence). V dropped 0 bases and J dropped 0; count of bases not matched to a gene: 2. The CDR3 is 17 amino acids. CDR3 protein: CASSLVAGGSGANVLTF. DNA of the CDR3: TGTGCCAGCAGCTTGGTTGCGGGAGGCTCTGGGGCCAACGTCCTGACTTTC.

V and J are TRBV29-1 and TRBJ1-3; TRBD1 matches at 10 bases. The V gene end was trimmed by 5 bases and the J gene end by 2 bases; junction bases not matched to a gene: 6. Germline V gene sequence: CDR1 SQVTM, CDR2 ANQGSEA. The CDR3 has 15 amino acids. The CDR3 protein is CSVSPGQGPGNTIYF. The CDR3 region has the DNA TGCAGCGTTTCCCCGGGACAGGGGCCTGGAAACACCATATATTTT.

The chain recombines TRBV4-1 with TRBJ2-7; D gene ambiguous. The CDR3 totals 15 residues. From germline, CDR1 is MGHRA and CDR2 YSYEKL. Trimming took off 1 base at V and 4 bases at J, with 14 bases between the two ends. The DNA for the CDR3 is TGCGCCAGCAGCCAAGTCGGAATGCCCTCGTACGAGCAGTACTTC. Its translation: CASSQVGMPSYEQYF.

This sequence joins TRBV6-1 and TRBJ1-5; D gene uncertain. The length of the CDR3 is 12 residues. V shed 3 bases and J shed 6 bases, with 6 bases lying between them. Germline CDR1 MNHNS, CDR2 SASEGT. The CDR3 bases are TGTGCCAGCAGTGAGAGGACTCAGCCCCAGCATTTT. Translation gives CASSERTQPQHF.

Remarks on this clone: Other DNA sequences of this sample code for an identical CDR3. V is TRBV7-8 and J is TRBJ1-1; D is ambiguous. The CDR3 covers 14 residues. Trimming removed 1 base from V and 2 bases from J, with 8 bases in between. CDR1 and CDR2 from the germline V gene are SGHVS and FQNEAQ. CDR3 residues: CASSLVSGNTEAFF. Written as DNA, the CDR3 is TGTGCCAGCAGCTTAGTTTCCGGAAACACTGAAGCTTTCTTT.

The V gene is TRBV7-2, the J gene TRBJ2-7, with D perhaps matching TRBD1 or TRBD2 (5 bases each). Germline V gives CDR1 SGHTA, CDR2 FQGNSA. The CDR3 has 15 amino acids. The V end lost 1 base, the J end lost 4 bases, and 14 bases lay between the germline ends. CDR3 residues: CASSLDRDRGYEQYF. The CDR3 region has the DNA TGTGCCAGCAGCTTAGACCGGGACCGCGGTTACGAGCAGTACTTC.

This rearrangement joins TRBV27 to TRBJ2-1; D is undetermined. Germline V gene lookup returns CDR1 MNHEY and CDR2 SMNVEV (reference sequence). V lost 6 bases to trimming and J lost 1 base, with 10 bases between them. The CDR3 runs 14 residues. The chain's CDR3 is CASSPISSYNEQFF. The CDR3, as DNA: TGTGCCAGCAGCCCAATAAGTTCCTACAATGAGCAGTTCTTC.

This sequence joins TRBV28 and TRBJ1-2; no clear D gene. Trimming left V 6 bases short and J 8 bases short, with 25 bases between. The germline gives CDR1 MDHEN, CDR2 SYDVKM. The CDR3 consists of 16 residues. CDR3 region: CASSSLRGPLTRGYTF. CDR3 bases: TGTGCCAGCAGCTCCCTGCGAGGACCGCTGACAAGAGGCTACACCTTC.

Details on this clone: This sample includes further DNA sequences coding for the same CDR3. V gene TRBV5-1 combines with J gene TRBJ2-2; D uncertain. There are 14 residues in the CDR3. Germline V gene data show CDR1 as SGHRS and CDR2 as YFSETQ. The V end was cut by 0 bases, the J end by 1 base, with 4 bases between. The CDR3 nucleotides are TGCGCCAGCAGCTTGGATGGGAACACCGGGGAGCTGTTTTTT. It codes for CASSLDGNTGELFF.

J is TRBJ1-1 and V is TRBV5-4, with 11 bases lining up with TRBD1. CDR3 length: 14 amino acids. Trimming at V came to 5 bases and at J to 7 bases, leaving 7 bases not matched to a gene. Germline CDR1 SGHNT, CDR2 YYREEE (reference sequence). The CDR3 DNA is TGTGCCAGCAGATGGGACAGGGGGTCGGGTGAAGCTTTCTTT. The encoded protein is CASRWDRGSGEAFF.

This chain joins TRBV7-2 and TRBJ2-7; weak D call: TRBD2 (5 bases). The germline V and J ends were trimmed by 4 bases and 4 bases, with 11 bases remaining between them. This CDR3 spans 13 amino acids. The germline CDR1 and CDR2 sequences are SGHTA and FQGNSA. CDR3 sequence: CASSSRGLYEQYF. CDR3 sequence (DNA): TGTGCCAGCAGCTCCCGTGGACTTTACGAGCAGTACTTC.

The chain combines TRBV2 with TRBJ2-5, with 16 bases lining up with TRBD2. V trimming: 6 bases; J trimming: 5 bases; junction bases outside the gene matches: 9. This CDR3 is 17 amino acids long. Germline V CDR1 and CDR2: SNHLY, FYNNEI. The CDR3: CASSSGTSGREGETQYF. CDR3 coding DNA: TGTGCCAGCAGCTCCGGGACTAGCGGGAGGGAGGGGGAGACCCAGTACTTC.

This chain joins TRBV6-6 and TRBJ1-1; D is ambiguous. The V and J ends lost 3 bases and 4 bases respectively, with 9 bases between them. This CDR3 has 13 amino acids. CDR1 and CDR2 from the germline V gene are MNHNY and SVGAGI (reference sequence). Here the CDR3 reads CASSYGGSTEAFF. CDR3 DNA: TGTGCCAGCAGTTATGGTGGCTCCACTGAAGCTTTCTTT.

The chain employs TRBV10-3 and TRBJ2-7; D remains ambiguous. CDR1 ENHRY and CDR2 SYGVKD come from the germline V gene. CDR3 length: 15 residues. Trimming removed 10 bases from V and 2 bases from J, with 21 bases in between. This CDR3 is CATSPRGDTPYEQYF. The DNA for the CDR3 is TGTGCCACTTCTCCCCGCGGTGACACTCCCTACGAGCAGTACTTC.

This chain connects TRBV15 to TRBJ1-4; D gene unclear. CDR1 and CDR2 from the germline V gene are LNHNV and YYDKDF (reference sequence). V lost 7 bases and J lost 7, with 7 bases in between. The CDR3 has 11 residues. CDR3 protein: CATTSGEKLFF. CDR3 DNA: TGTGCCACCACGTCAGGTGAAAAACTGTTTTTT.